This TCR beta chain comes out of a study of CD8 T cells in ankylosing spondylitis. In its sample, this clonotype was seen many times. The antigen is undetermined. Trimming took 4 bases from V and 6 from J, leaving 14 bases between them. The germline V gene has CDR1 SGHRS and CDR2 YFSETQ. This CDR3 region has 14 residues. Researchers built TCR beta libraries using quantitative 5'-RACE with molecular barcodes. TCRdb re-analysed the 5' RACE reads in MiXCR, keeping a single row per CDR3 protein. The data show about 440,000 distinct CDR3 sequences, under 20% seen once. Study-level points and caveats: Within peripheral blood, clones linked to disease were CD8+ and relatively rare. Seemingly distinctive of ankylosing spondylitis blood was a TCR beta motif formed by eight highly homologous variants.

V usage is TRBV5-1 and J usage is TRBJ1-5; a possible D gene is TRBD1 (5 bases). The TCR sequence derives from a male donor with ankylosing spondylitis. The sample comprised blood, either unsorted or a sorted T cell fraction (not recorded which). This CDR3 is CASSPGTSGQPQHF. CDR3 nucleotides: TGCGCCAGCAGCCCCGGGACCTCTGGTCAGCCCCAGCATTTT.